Below, one T cell receptor (beta chain) is given with its context. Losses at the gene ends were 4 bases for V and 1 base for J; bases not matched to a gene: 9. This CDR3 has 18 amino acids. CDR1 LGHDT and CDR2 YNNKEL come from the germline V gene (reference sequence). As handled by the study authors: Estimates of nucleated cell counts were drawn from the amplification of reference gene primers. Generated by immunoSEQ multiplex PCR, the TCRdb table keeps only in-frame clones and is missing some. That table gives V, J and clone size, and the DNA gave D and trimming. The repertoire has about 300,000 clones, roughly 90% of them found once; the top ten carry 6.4%. This entry belongs to a study of blood T cell repertoires in COVID-19. For the study at large: The United States, Italy and Spain provided the acute and convalescent COVID-19 samples. Sources were T cells, B-cell-depleted T cells, or PBMCs; the material itself was cDNA or gDNA.

This sequence was found in a man aged 18 to 29 who had recovered from COVID-19. The chain recombines TRBV3-1 (or the pseudogene TRBV3-2) with TRBJ2-1; 11 bases are a match to TRBD2. Sequences were obtained from peripheral blood. The CDR3 protein is CASSPQLTSGSSYNEQFF. The CDR3 DNA is TGTGCCAGCAGCCCGCAGCTTACTAGCGGGAGTTCCTACAATGAGCAGTTCTTC.